This T cell receptor (beta chain) comes out of a study of early T cells in non-severe SARS-CoV-2 infection. Study context: The study sequenced bulk RNA from unsorted whole blood, with chains unpaired. Study-wide points: Clonotype matching in VDJdb favored anti-spike CD8 responses and did not capture private and CD4 specificities.

Concerning this clonotype: The target antigen is unknown.

Germline loops: CDR1 SGHNT, CDR2 YYREEE (reference sequence). The CDR3 loop spans 16 amino acids. Trimming took 1 base from V and 0 from J, leaving 10 bases between them. Unique molecular identifiers (one per individual cDNA molecule) were attached. MiXCR, run by TCRdb on the 5' RACE reads, gives a single entry per CDR3 protein. The sample includes around 61,000 distinct CDR3 sequences, about 15% of them seen just once. The sequencing here drew on whole blood, taken at baseline. The chain links TRBV5-4 to TRBJ2-2, with D possibly TRBD1 on 5 matching bases. The TCR was taken from an adult who was a healthcare worker with PCR-confirmed SARS-CoV-2 infection or an uninfected control (not recorded which). Here the CDR3 reads CASSLRGRTNTGELFF. In DNA form, the CDR3 reads TGTGCCAGCAGCTTGAGGGGAAGAACGAACACCGGGGAGCTGTTTTTT.